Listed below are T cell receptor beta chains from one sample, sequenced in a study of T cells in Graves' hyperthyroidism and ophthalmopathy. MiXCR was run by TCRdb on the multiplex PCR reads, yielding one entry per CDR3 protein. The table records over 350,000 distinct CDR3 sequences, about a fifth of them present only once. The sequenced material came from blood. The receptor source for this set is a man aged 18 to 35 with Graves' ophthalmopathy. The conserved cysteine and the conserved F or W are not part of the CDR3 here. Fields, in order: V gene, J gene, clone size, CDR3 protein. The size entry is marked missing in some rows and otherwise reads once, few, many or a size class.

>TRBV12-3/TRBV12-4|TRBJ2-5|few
ASRQGSETQY
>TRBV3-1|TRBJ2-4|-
ASSPSLKTGQY
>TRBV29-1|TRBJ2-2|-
SAVAPTGANTGELF
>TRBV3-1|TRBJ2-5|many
ASSPGLEETQY
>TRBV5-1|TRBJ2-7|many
ASSPQGTEQY
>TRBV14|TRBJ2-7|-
ARTRRTNSYEQY
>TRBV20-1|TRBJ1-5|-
SAWTLNQPQH
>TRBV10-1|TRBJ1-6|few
ASSDRENSPLH
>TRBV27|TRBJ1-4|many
ASSLVRGQGFEKLF
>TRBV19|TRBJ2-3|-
ASSKLAGGTSSTDTQY
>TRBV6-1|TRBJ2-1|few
ASSVYTSGGYEQF
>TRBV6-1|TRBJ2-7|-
ASSQSWESYEQY
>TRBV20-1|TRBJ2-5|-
SARTIEETQY
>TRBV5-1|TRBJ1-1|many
ASSPRTGPTEAF
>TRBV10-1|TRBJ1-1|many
ASSRTADEAF
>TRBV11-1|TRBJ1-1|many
ASSVTEEAF
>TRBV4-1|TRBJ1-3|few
ASSQLDPIKGNTIY
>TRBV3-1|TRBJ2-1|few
ASSYGTGGGEQF
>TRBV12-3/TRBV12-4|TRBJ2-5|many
ASSFGGRETQY
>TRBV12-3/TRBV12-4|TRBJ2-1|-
ASSLGGGGEQF
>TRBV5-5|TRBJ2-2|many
ASSWGTGKTGELF
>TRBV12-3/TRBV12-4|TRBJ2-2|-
ASSPLQGGTGGLF
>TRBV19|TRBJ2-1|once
ASSGGGWRGDEQF
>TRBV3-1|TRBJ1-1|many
ASSQDTTAEAF
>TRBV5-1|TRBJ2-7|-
ASSPGWGKQGAGEQY
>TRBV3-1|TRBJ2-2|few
ASSQDYRDYNTGELF
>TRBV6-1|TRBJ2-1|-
ASRTSLYNEQF
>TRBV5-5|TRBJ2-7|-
ASSPRSGIDYEQY
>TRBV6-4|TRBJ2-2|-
ASSEREDTGELF
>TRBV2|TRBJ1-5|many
AGGREDQPQH
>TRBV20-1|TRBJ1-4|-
SARYGGHEKLF
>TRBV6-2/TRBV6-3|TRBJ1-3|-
ASSDRSRGSGNTIY
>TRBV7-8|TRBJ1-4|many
ASSSRRTVATNEKLF